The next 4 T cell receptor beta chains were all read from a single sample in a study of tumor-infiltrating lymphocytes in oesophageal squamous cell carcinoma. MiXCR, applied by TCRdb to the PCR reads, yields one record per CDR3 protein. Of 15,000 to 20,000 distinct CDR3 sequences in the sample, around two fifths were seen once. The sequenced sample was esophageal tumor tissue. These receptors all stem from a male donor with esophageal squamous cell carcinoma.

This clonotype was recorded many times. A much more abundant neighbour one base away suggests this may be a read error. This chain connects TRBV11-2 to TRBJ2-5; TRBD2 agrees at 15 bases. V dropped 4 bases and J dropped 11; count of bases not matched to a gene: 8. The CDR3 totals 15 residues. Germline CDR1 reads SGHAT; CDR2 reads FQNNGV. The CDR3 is CASSSGTSGRFEQYF. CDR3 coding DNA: TGTGCCAGCAGCTCCGGGACTAGCGGGAGGTTTGAGCAGTACTTC.

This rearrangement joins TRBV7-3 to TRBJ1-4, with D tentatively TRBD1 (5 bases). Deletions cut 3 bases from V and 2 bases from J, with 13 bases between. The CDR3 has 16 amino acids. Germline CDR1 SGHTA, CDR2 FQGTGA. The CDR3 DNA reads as TGTGCCAGCAGCTTGGGGCAGTTTGGGACTAATGAAAAACTGTTTTTT. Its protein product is CASSLGQFGTNEKLFF.

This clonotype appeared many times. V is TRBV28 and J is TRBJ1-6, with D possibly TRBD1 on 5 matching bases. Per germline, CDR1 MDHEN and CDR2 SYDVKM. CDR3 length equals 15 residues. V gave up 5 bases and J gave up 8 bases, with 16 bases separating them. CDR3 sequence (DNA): TGTGCCAGCAGTCGAACCGGGACGTTTCATTCACCCCTCCACTTT. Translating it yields CASSRTGTFHSPLHF. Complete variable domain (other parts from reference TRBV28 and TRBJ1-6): DVKVTQSSRYLVKRTGEKVFLECVQDMDHENMFWYRQDPGLGLRLIYFSYDVKMKEKGDIPEGYSVSREKKERFSLILESASTNQTSMYLCASSRTGTFHSPLHFGNGTRLTVT.

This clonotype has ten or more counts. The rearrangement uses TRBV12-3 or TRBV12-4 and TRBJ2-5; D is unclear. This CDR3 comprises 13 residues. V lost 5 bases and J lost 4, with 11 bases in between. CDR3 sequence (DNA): TGTGCCAGCAGTCTTAGTAGGGTAGAGACCCAGTACTTC. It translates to CASSLSRVETQYF.